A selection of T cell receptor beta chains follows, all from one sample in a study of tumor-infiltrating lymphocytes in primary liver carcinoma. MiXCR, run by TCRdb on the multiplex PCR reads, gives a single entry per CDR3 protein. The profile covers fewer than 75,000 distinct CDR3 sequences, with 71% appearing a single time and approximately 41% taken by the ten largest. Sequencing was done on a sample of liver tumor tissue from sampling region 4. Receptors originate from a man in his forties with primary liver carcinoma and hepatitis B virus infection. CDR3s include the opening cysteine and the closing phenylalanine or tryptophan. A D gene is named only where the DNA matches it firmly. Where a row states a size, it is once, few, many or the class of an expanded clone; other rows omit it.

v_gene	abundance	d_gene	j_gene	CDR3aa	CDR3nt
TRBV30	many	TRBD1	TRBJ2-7	CAWSITGTGDEQYF	TGTGCCTGGAGTATTACCGGGACAGGGGATGAGCAGTACTTC
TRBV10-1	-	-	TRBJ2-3	CASSVPPPTTADTHYF	TGCGCCAGCAGTGTCCCACCCCCCACGACGGCAGATACGCATTATTTT
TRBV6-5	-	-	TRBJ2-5	CASSLMSPGRETQYF	TGTGCCAGCAGCCTTATGAGCCCGGGGCGAGAGACCCAGTACTTC
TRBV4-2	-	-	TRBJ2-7	CASQALGSSYEQYF	TGTGCCAGCCAAGCTCTTGGGAGCTCCTACGAGCAGTACTTC
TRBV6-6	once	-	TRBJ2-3	CASSYGLGAGLIDTQYF	TGTGCCAGCAGTTACGGGTTGGGGGCAGGGTTAATAGATACACAGTATTTT
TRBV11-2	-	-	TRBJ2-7	CASSLIQGAIHNGQYF	TGTGCCAGCAGCCTCATACAGGGTGCCATACATAACGGGCAGTACTTC
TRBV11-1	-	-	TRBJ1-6	CASSPRDTSSYNSPLHF	TGTGCCAGCAGCCCGCGGGACACGAGCTCCTATAATTCACCCCTCCACTTT
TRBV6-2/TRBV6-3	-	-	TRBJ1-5	CTSSYSAAMQSQHF	TGTACCAGCAGTTACTCGGCAGCAATGCAGTCCCAGCATTTT
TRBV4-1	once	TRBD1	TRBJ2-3	CASSPSGQGTETQYF	TGCGCCAGCAGCCCATCGGGACAGGGAACAGAAACGCAGTATTTT
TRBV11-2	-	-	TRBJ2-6	CATSLDLGAGSNVLTF	TGTGCCACCAGCCTAGATCTCGGGGCTGGTTCCAACGTCCTGACTTTC
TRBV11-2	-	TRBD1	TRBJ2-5	CTSSQTPGRGKETQYF	TGTACCAGCAGCCAGACTCCTGGCAGGGGGAAAGAGACGCAGTACTTC
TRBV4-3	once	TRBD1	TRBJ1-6	CASSFWDRGRNSPLHF	TGCGCCAGTAGCTTCTGGGACAGGGGAAGGAATTCACCCCTCCACTTT
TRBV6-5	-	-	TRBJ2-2	CASSLVVLTGELFF	TGTGCCAGCAGTCTAGTGGTCCTCACTGGGGAGCTGTTTTTT